This record concerns one T cell receptor beta chain sequence. What this receptor recognizes is not known. Base qualities are missing; no much larger clone stands one base away. This sample is drawn from a study of beta chain features in type 1 diabetes (dated by TCRdb to 2016 to 2019). Some background on the complete study: No differences in mean age, gender distribution, total cell number or subset yield were found between patients and healthy donors. Regulatory and stem cell-like memory subsets were isolated from only 8 patients and roughly 8 healthy donors, whereas naive and central memory subsets came from all 30 or so donors. A total of some 100,000,000 sorted cells were examined across all samples, and a strong correlation was observed between cell number per subset and RNA yield. In the study, recently diagnosed type 1 diabetes patients and matched healthy donors were compared on the TCRB repertoires of their sorted circulating CD4+ T cell subsets. On the study overall, not on this receptor specifically: Shorter templates might be favored by PCR, yet because patient and control samples were amplified and corrected together, any such skew would affect both groups equally. Type 1 diabetes patients showed a moderate but significant shortening of TCRB CDR3 length in all four CD4+ subsets. The naive, central memory and regulatory TCRB repertoires appeared to resemble one another more closely among patients than among healthy donors. Because cDNA was sequenced instead of genomic DNA, activated cells with high expression could be over-represented, although the groups did not differ in activation or CD3 levels. At VDJ recombination sites, type 1 diabetes patients had fewer insertions and more deleted nucleotides, which implies abnormalities in thymic rearrangement. Because small numbers of individuals were included in the HLA sub-analyses, any influence of HLA type on TCRB rearrangement was left unresolved.

The junction carries 11 bases between V and J, which are trimmed by 5 bases and 0 bases respectively. Per the germline V gene, SGHVS is the CDR1 and FQNEAQ is the CDR2. From cysteine to phenylalanine, the CDR3 is 15 amino acids long. The read is trimmed to its CDR3 DNA, 45 bases read in frame from base 1. Each donor gave one peripheral blood draw, approximately 110 mL on average, collected into heparinised tubes. A BD FACSAria II and a panel including CD45RO, CCR7, CD25, CD127, CD95 and CD27 were used to sort naive, central memory, regulatory and stem cell-like memory CD4+ T cells. Every sorted population had a purity above 98%. Right away, PBMCs were isolated by Lymphoprep density gradient centrifugation and were stained directly, with no culture step. To minimize batch effects, samples were stained and sorted in pairs, one healthy donor with one patient per experiment. The entire isolated RNA was reverse transcribed using the High Capacity cDNA Reverse Transcription Kit, and thus expressed TCRB transcripts were sequenced. Naive, central memory and regulatory T cell samples underwent deep immunoSEQ sequencing, averaging about 3.57 million total reads per sample. Sorted cells were lysed in RLT buffer, and RNA was extracted using DNase-treated RNeasy Micro or Mini kits according to cell number. Each cell subset was processed on its own to prevent cross-contamination, while patient and healthy donor samples were processed together. Using the immunoSEQ multiplex PCR, TCRB sequences were amplified from cDNA into 87-bp fragments spanning the CDR3 region. The amplicons were sequenced using the Illumina HiSeq platform. From the authors' description of their analysis: PCR bias was computationally corrected using synthetic template baselines, reads within Hamming distance 2 were collapsed, and singletons that could not be merged were discarded. By aligning reads against IMGT, V, D and J genes, CDR3 length, and insertions or deletions at six rearrangement sites were assigned. Clonotype counts were normalized to sorted cell number within each subset before computing true diversity and Gini coefficients with the tcR R package. Repertoire sharing was quantified using the overlap coefficient calculated on TCRB nucleotide sequences. As a proxy for the pre-selection repertoire, out-of-frame TCRB sequences from naive cells were analyzed. TCRdb mirrors the immuneACCESS table, restricted to in-frame sequences. Some clones are absent from its copies; in checked studies, under half trace to an unresolved V gene, and the reason for the others is unknown. Clonal size and the V and J genes are those of that table, whereas D and trimming came from the DNA. This sample holds around 430,000 clones; roughly 30% were observed only once. The top ten constitute more than 0.055% of the sample.

The TCR comes from a young man in good health. The chain joins TRBV7-8 to TRBJ2-1; perhaps TRBD2 is the D gene, with 7 bases matching. Input material: naive CD4+ T cells from blood. What this sample's cell subset or site label stands for: true naive CD4+ T cells. The DNA is TGTGCCAGCAGCAAGGGGGGGAGCTCCTACAATGAGCAGTTCTTC. This codes for CASSKGGSSYNEQFF.